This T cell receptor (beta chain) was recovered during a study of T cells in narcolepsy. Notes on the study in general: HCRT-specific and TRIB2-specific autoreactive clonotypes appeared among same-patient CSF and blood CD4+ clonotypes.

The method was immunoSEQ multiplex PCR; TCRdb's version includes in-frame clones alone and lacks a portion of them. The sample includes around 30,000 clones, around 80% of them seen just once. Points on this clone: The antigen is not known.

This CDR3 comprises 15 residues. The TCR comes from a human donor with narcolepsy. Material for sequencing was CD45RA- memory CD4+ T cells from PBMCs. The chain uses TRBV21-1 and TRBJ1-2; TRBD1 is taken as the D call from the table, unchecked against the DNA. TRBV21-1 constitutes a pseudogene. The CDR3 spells CASRPTGGGPYGYTF. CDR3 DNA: TGTGCCAGCAGGCCAACAGGGGGCGGGCCCTATGGCTACACCTTC.